This T cell receptor (beta chain) was sequenced during a study of blood T cell repertoires in COVID-19. Study information: Researchers got acute and convalescent COVID-19 samples from the United States, Italy and Spain. From T cells, B-cell-depleted T cells, or PBMCs came the material, which was cDNA or gDNA.

The V and J ends lost 0 bases and 4 bases respectively, with 4 bases between them. The CDR3 runs to 12 residues. Germline CDR1 reads PRHDT; CDR2 reads FYEKMQ (reference sequence). In the original workflow: Amplification of reference gene primers provided the estimated nucleated cell counts. The method was immunoSEQ multiplex PCR; TCRdb's version includes in-frame clones alone and lacks a portion of them. V and J calls and clone size follow that table, whereas D and trimming were derived from the DNA. Seen here are hundreds of thousands of clones, 65% to 90% observed once, and the top ten hold more than 10%.

This sequence originates from a human donor in a cohort sampled during active COVID-19. V is TRBV13 and J is TRBJ2-7; D is uncertain. The sample taken for sequencing was peripheral blood. This chain's CDR3 is CASSLGQYEQYF. CDR3 in DNA: TGTGCCAGCAGCTTAGGACAATACGAGCAGTACTTC.